One sample yielded the 21 T cell receptor beta chains listed below, sequenced in a study of identifying expanded T cells in peripheral blood. Clones were read by immunoSEQ multiplex PCR, and TCRdb kept only the in-frame ones, dropping some. The sample shows around 120,000 clones, 75% to 90% of them seen only once. Sequencing was done on a sample of blood. The receptors derive from a person aged 18 to 75 in good health.

This chain joins TRBV30 and TRBJ1-6; 10 bases line up with TRBD1. The V and J ends lost 1 base and 9 bases, in that order; junction bases with no gene match: 3. The CDR3 spans 14 residues. CDR1 is GTSNPN, CDR2 SVGIG, per germline (reference sequence). The CDR3 reads CAWSEGTGVSPLHF. CDR3 DNA: TGTGCCTGGAGTGAAGGGACAGGGGTTTCACCCCTCCACTTT.

Details on this clone: Compared with germline, one end of the junction differs, possibly owing to a read error. This chain links TRBV30 with TRBJ2-2, with a weak D call TRBD2 (6 bases). The length of the CDR3 is 10 residues. Germline values: CDR1 GTSNPN, CDR2 SVGIG (reference sequence). Here the CDR3 DNA reads TGTGCCCGTTTCTGGCGGGGAGCTGTTTTT. Amino acid sequence: CARFWRGAVF.

This chain uses TRBV5-1 with TRBJ2-5, with 7 bases matching TRBD1. J lost 2 bases, V lost 2 bases, and 3 bases had no gene match. This CDR3 is 14 amino acids long. The germline V gene has CDR1 SGHRS and CDR2 YFSETQ. DNA of the CDR3: TGCGCCAGCAGCTTCAGGGGGAGACAAGAGACCCAGTACTTC. This translates into CASSFRGRQETQYF.

The rearrangement joins TRBV27 to TRBJ1-1; no clear D gene. The CDR3 covers 13 residues. Per germline, CDR1 MNHEY and CDR2 SMNVEV (reference sequence). V was cut by 1 base and J by 0 bases, with 3 bases left in between. CDR3 DNA sequence: TGTGCCAGCAGTTTATTTCTGAACACTGAAGCTTTCTTT. Residues: CASSLFLNTEAFF.

The chain joins TRBV29-1 to TRBJ1-1; the match to TRBD1 covers 8 bases. This CDR3 has 13 amino acids. In germline, CDR1 is SQVTM, CDR2 ANQGSEA. The ends lost 6 bases at V and 5 bases at J; junction bases unmatched: 8. CDR3 loop: CSVHQGADTEAFF. CDR3 DNA sequence: TGCAGCGTCCACCAGGGGGCTGATACTGAAGCTTTCTTT.

CDR3 loop: CASTLGFSYNEQFF. CDR3 sequence (DNA): TGTGCCAGCACCCTCGGCTTTTCTTACAATGAGCAGTTCTTC. V usage is TRBV5-5 and J usage is TRBJ2-1; D gene uncertain. The CDR3 sequence is 14 residues long. V was trimmed by 6 bases and J by 4 bases, leaving 14 bases between them. Germline V CDR1 and CDR2: SGHKS, YYEKEE (reference sequence).

V usage is TRBV28 and J usage is TRBJ1-5; D gene ambiguous. Looked up from germline, CDR1 is MDHEN and CDR2 is SYDVKM. This CDR3 has 14 residues. V was cut by 5 bases and J by 6 bases, with 14 bases left in between. The CDR3 DNA is TGTGCCAGCAGTCCTGACCTTACCGGTCAGCCCCAGCATTTT. Translating gives CASSPDLTGQPQHF.

The chain uses TRBV7-9 and TRBJ2-1; D perhaps matches TRBD2 (5 bases). In germline, CDR1 is SEHNR, CDR2 FQNEAQ (reference sequence). The CDR3 extends over 15 amino acids. Trimming left V 1 base short and J 4 bases short, with 11 bases between. In DNA, the CDR3 is TGTGCCAGCAGCTTAGGTTTGACGGGATACAATGAGCAGTTCTTC. Translation: CASSLGLTGYNEQFF.

The rearrangement links TRBV6-6 to TRBJ1-1, with D uncertain. The CDR3 loop spans 15 amino acids. V was shortened by 7 bases and J by 1 base, with 16 bases between the two germline ends. CDR1 and CDR2 from the germline V gene are MNHNY and SVGAGI (reference sequence). Here the CDR3 DNA reads TGTGCCAGCACCCACCCCCCCCAGAGGAACACTGAAGCTTTCTTT. Encoded protein: CASTHPPQRNTEAFF.

This chain links TRBV19 with TRBJ2-3; either TRBD1 or TRBD2 may supply D (5 bases each). In germline, CDR1 is LNHDA, CDR2 SQIVND (reference sequence). The CDR3 has 15 amino acids. V gave up 10 bases and J gave up 1 base, with 18 bases separating them. The CDR3 nucleotides are TGTGCCACTTGGGGTGGGACCTCTGGCACAGATACGCAGTATTTT. This gives the protein CATWGGTSGTDTQYF.

This rearrangement joins TRBV7-2 to TRBJ2-1, with unresolved D. There are 16 residues in the CDR3. CDR1 and CDR2 (germline): SGHTA, FQGNSA. The ends were cut back, 1 base at V and 0 bases at J, with 10 bases in the middle. This CDR3 is CASSLGADRSYNEQFF. CDR3 nucleotide sequence: TGTGCCAGCAGCTTAGGGGCAGACCGCTCCTACAATGAGCAGTTCTTC.

Turning to this clone: The junction departs from germline at one end; a sequencing error may be responsible. The V call is TRBV7-2, the J call TRBJ2-7; a weak D match, TRBD1 (6 bases). Germline lookup yields CDR1 SGHTA and CDR2 FQGNSA. CDR3 length: 14 amino acids. CDR3 sequence (DNA): TGTGCCAGCAGCTTAGGGGCAGGGGTAGGGTCCCCGCACTTC. It translates to CASSLGAGVGSPHF.

This clone was detected a few times. This rearrangement joins TRBV5-1 to TRBJ1-1, with D unresolved. V lost 7 bases to trimming and J lost 5 bases, with 15 bases between them. The CDR3 is 13 residues long. Germline CDR1 and CDR2: SGHRS and YFSETQ. This CDR3 is CASGPSVGTEAFF. CDR3 bases: TGCGCCAGCGGCCCGTCCGTTGGGACTGAAGCTTTCTTT. The entire variable domain, with the rest obtained from reference TRBV5-1 and TRBJ1-1, is as follows: KAGVTQTPRYLIKTRGQQVTLSCSPISGHRSVSWYQQTPGQGLQFLFEYFSETQRNKGNFPGRFSGRQFSNSRSEMNVSTLELGDSALYLCASGPSVGTEAFFGQGTRLTVV.

The chain recombines TRBV7-7 with TRBJ2-5; D is unresolved. Germline assignment: CDR1 SSHAT and CDR2 FNYEAQ (reference sequence). This CDR3 region has 14 residues. Trimming removed 1 base at V and 1 base at J, with 7 bases between. The chain's CDR3 is CASSLEARQETQYF. The CDR3 region has the DNA TGTGCCAGCAGCTTAGAGGCACGCCAAGAGACCCAGTACTTC.

The genes are TRBV29-1 and TRBJ2-3; 8 nucleotides line up with TRBD2. This CDR3 region has 14 residues. CDR1 and CDR2 from the germline V gene are SQVTM and ANQGSEA. The V segment lost 5 bases and the J segment 0 bases; nucleotides outside the gene matches: 4. The CDR3, as DNA: TGCAGCGTTCGAGCTAGCGGGAGCACAGATACGCAGTATTTT. Residues: CSVRASGSTDTQYF.

The rearrangement joins TRBV4-2 to TRBJ2-2; 7 nucleotides agree with TRBD2. Germline V gene sequence: CDR1 LGHNA, CDR2 YNFKEQ. V gave up 1 base and J gave up 0 bases; unmatched junction bases: 8. The CDR3 has 18 amino acids. CDR3 residues: CASSQVLSGVTNTGELFF. The CDR3 DNA reads TGTGCCAGCAGCCAAGTTCTGAGCGGGGTAACGAACACCGGGGAGCTGTTTTTT.

In this sample, this clone turned up a few times. V gene TRBV6-1 combines with J gene TRBJ2-7, with TRBD1 matching 8 bases. The CDR3 is 12 amino acids. Germline V gene data show CDR1 as MNHNS and CDR2 as SASEGT. V was clipped by 4 bases and J by 6 bases; unmatched bases: 2. CDR3 loop: CASSGTGSEQYF. As DNA, the CDR3 is TGTGCCAGCAGTGGGACAGGGAGCGAGCAGTACTTC.

The chain joins TRBV29-1 to TRBJ2-7; no definite D call. CDR3 size: 12 residues. Germline V gene sequence: CDR1 SQVTM, CDR2 ANQGSEA. Trimming stripped 3 bases from V and 0 bases from J, with 6 bases between. The CDR3 is CSVESNSYEQYF. The CDR3 nucleotides read TGCAGCGTTGAGTCTAACTCCTACGAGCAGTACTTC.

CDR3 sequence reads: CASSPGPGEQFF. Here the CDR3 DNA reads TGTGCCAGCAGCCCCGGTCCGGGTGAGCAGTTCTTC. The genes are TRBV7-9 and TRBJ2-1; D not resolved. Between the trimmed V and J ends, which lost 5 bases and 9 bases, there was a span of 11 bases. CDR3 length: 12 residues. The V gene's germline CDR1 is SEHNR and CDR2 FQNEAQ (reference sequence).

This rearrangement joins TRBV4-3 to TRBJ1-5, with 12 bases aligning to TRBD1. There are 14 residues in the CDR3. Unmatched junction bases numbered 1, after V lost 4 bases and J lost 6 bases. Germline lookup yields CDR1 LGHNA and CDR2 YSLEER. The CDR3 nucleotides read TGCGCCAGCAGCCTGGGACAGGGGGCTCAGCCCCAGCATTTT. Protein: CASSLGQGAQPQHF.

The chain couples TRBV28 to TRBJ1-1, with D tentatively TRBD1 (5 bases). CDR1 and CDR2 (germline): MDHEN, SYDVKM. V lost 8 bases, J lost 4 bases, and 20 bases lay in between. This CDR3 has 15 residues. This chain's CDR3 is CASSPGGDTGTEAFF. The DNA for the CDR3 is TGTGCCAGCTCACCTGGGGGTGACACGGGCACTGAAGCTTTCTTT.